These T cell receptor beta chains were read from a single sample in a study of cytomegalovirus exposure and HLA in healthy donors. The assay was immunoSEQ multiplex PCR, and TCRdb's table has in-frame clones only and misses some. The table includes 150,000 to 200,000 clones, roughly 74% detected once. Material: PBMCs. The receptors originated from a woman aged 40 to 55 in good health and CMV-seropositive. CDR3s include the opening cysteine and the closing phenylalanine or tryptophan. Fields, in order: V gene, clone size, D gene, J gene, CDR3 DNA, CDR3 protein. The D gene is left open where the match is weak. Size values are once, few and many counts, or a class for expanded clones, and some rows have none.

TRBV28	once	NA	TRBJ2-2	TGTGCCAGCAGTCGCTCCCGTGCGGCCACGGGCGGGGAGCTGTTTTTT	CASSRSRAATGGELFF
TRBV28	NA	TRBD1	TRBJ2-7	TGTGCCAGCAGTTTATATCCCCACTCCCGACAGGGGGCCTACGAGCAGTACTTC	CASSLYPHSRQGAYEQYF
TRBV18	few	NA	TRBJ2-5	TGTGCCAGCTCACCAAACAGGGAAGAGACCCAGTACTTC	CASSPNREETQYF
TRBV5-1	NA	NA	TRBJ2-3	TGCGCCAGCAGCTTGGATGCGTCAAGCACAGATACGCAGTATTTT	CASSLDASSTDTQYF
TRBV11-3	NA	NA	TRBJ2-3	TGTGCCAGCAGCTCCGCTGGGGCGGGAACGTTCACAGATACGCAGTATTTT	CASSSAGAGTFTDTQYF
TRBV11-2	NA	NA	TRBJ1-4	TGTGCCAGCAGCCTCCCTCGACAGCCTACTAATGAAAAACTGTTTTTT	CASSLPRQPTNEKLFF
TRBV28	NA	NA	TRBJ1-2	TGTGCCAGCAGTTTTATTATCCTCGCGGGGGGTTATGGCTACACCTTC	CASSFIILAGGYGYTF
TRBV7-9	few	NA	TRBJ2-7	TGTGCCAGCAGCTACCAGGGCTACGAGCAGTACTTC	CASSYQGYEQYF
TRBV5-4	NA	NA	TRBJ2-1	TGTGCCAGCAGCTTTAAACACTACAATGAGCAGTTCTTC	CASSFKHYNEQFF
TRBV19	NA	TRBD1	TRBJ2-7	TGTGCCAGTAGTGCGGGACAGGGCAGCTACGAGCAGTACTTC	CASSAGQGSYEQYF
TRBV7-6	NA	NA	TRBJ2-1	TGTGCCAGCAGCTTAGTTCTTAGCGATGGCCCCGGGGAGCAGTTCTTC	CASSLVLSDGPGEQFF
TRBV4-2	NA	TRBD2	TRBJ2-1	TGTGCCAGCAGCCAAAGGACGGGAGGGAAAAATGAGCAGTTCTTC	CASSQRTGGKNEQFF
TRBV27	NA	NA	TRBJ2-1	TGTGCCAGCAGTTCAGTCCTTACCTACAATGAGCAGTTCTTC	CASSSVLTYNEQFF
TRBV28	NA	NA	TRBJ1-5	TGTGCCAGCAGTTTCGGGGGAGGGGGGGATCAGCCCCAGCATTTT	CASSFGGGGDQPQHF
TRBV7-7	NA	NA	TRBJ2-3	TGTGCTAGCAGCTTAGACAGGAACACAGATACGCAGTATTTT	CASSLDRNTDTQYF
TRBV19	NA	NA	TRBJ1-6	TGTGCCACTTCCCCCGGCAGGTATAATTCACCCCTCCACTTT	CATSPGRYNSPLHF
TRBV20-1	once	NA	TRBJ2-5	TGCAGTGCTATCCAGGAGACCCAGTACTTC	CSAIQETQYF
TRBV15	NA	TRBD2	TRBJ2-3	TGTGCCACCAGCGTGGGGGGGGACACAGATACGCAGTATTTT	CATSVGGDTDTQYF
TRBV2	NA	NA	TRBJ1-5	TGTGCCAGCAGTGATGAGGGAATGGGTAATCAGCCCCAGCATTTT	CASSDEGMGNQPQHF
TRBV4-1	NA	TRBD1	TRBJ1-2	TGCGCCAGCAGCCAAGCCTTCCCGGGACAGGAGATTTCTTATGGCTACACCTTC	CASSQAFPGQEISYGYTF
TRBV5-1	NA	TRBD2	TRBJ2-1	TGCGCCAGCAGCTTCGGACTAGCGGGAGGGCCGAGTGAGCAGTTCTTC	CASSFGLAGGPSEQFF
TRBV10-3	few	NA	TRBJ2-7	TGTGCCATCAAGGGGGAAGGCGAGCAGTACTTC	CAIKGEGEQYF
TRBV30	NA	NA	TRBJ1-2	TGTGCCTGGCGGGCGGGGGCCGGTGGCTACACCTTC	CAWRAGAGGYTF